Below, 24 T cell receptor beta chains from the same sample are listed, as sequenced in a study of T cells in Graves' hyperthyroidism and ophthalmopathy (dated by TCRdb to between 2017 and 2020). Libraries came from multiplex PCR. The instrument was an Illumina HiSeq 2000. Amplification of TCR beta CDR3 regions was carried out from RNA transcripts. The TCR CDR3 was subjected to a first round of RT-PCR using the HTBI primer set and the Qiagen OneStep RT-PCR kit. The public reads were reanalyzed by TCRdb: fastp trimming at Q25, MiXCR alignment, in-frame beta chains only. Each CDR3 protein gets just one entry, which takes the most common genes and DNA from the rows behind it. For this sample the table gives about 500,000 distinct CDR3 sequences, of which around 15% were detected only once. Of the sample, about 18% is held by the ten largest clones. Sequencing was carried out using blood. The receptors derive from a woman aged 18-29 years with Graves' hyperthyroidism.

This clonotype was seen at least ten times. The rearrangement links TRBV10-3 to TRBJ1-1; TRBD1 matches 7 bases. The CDR3 has 14 residues. The junction had 5 bases not matched to a gene; V was cut back by 6 bases and J by 1 base. Germline values: CDR1 ENHRY, CDR2 SYGVKD. The CDR3 loop reads CAISRDSQNTEAFF. In DNA, the CDR3 is TGTGCCATCAGCCGGGACAGTCAGAACACTGAAGCTTTCTTT.

This clonotype occurred a few times. V and J are TRBV4-1 and TRBJ2-3; 8 bases align to TRBD2. The germline V gene encodes CDR1 MGHRA and CDR2 YSYEKL. The trim removed 2 bases at V and 1 base at J, leaving 2 bases unmatched. This CDR3 has 15 amino acids. Here the CDR3 reads CASSQFGGGTDTQYF. CDR3 nucleotide sequence: TGCGCCAGCAGCCAATTCGGGGGGGGCACAGATACGCAGTATTTT.

This clonotype has a count of ten or more. For the CDR3, the DNA is TGTGCCAGCAGGTCCCCGGGACAGGGGCGCGGCTACACCTTC. It specifies CASRSPGQGRGYTF. The chain joins TRBV12-3 or TRBV12-4 to TRBJ1-2; TRBD1 matches at 10 bases. This CDR3 is built from 14 residues. J was trimmed by 8 bases and V by 6 bases; bases with no gene match: 9.

This clonotype was picked up a small number of times. The V call is TRBV15, the J call TRBJ1-1, with D perhaps TRBD1 (5 bases). In germline, CDR1 is LNHNV, CDR2 YYDKDF (reference sequence). V dropped 5 bases and J dropped 5 bases, with 18 bases sitting between them. This CDR3 contains 15 residues. CDR3 nucleotide sequence: TGTGCCACCAGCCCCCGAATTTATAAGGGGACTGAAGCTTTCTTT. Protein sequence: CATSPRIYKGTEAFF.

In this sample, this clonotype turned up a few times. The rearrangement links TRBV30 to TRBJ1-1, with D uncertain. The length of the CDR3 is 13 residues. The germline V gene has CDR1 GTSNPN and CDR2 SVGIG (reference sequence). Between the trimmed V and J ends, which lost 0 bases and 0 bases, there was a span of 5 bases. DNA for the CDR3: TGTGCCTGGAGTGTAAACTTGAACACTGAAGCTTTCTTT. It translates to CAWSVNLNTEAFF.

This clonotype has only a few counts. The chain combines TRBV7-2 with TRBJ2-5, with TRBD2 identical over 8 bases. The V segment lost 1 base and the J segment 1 base; nucleotides outside the gene matches: 8. Germline V CDR1 and CDR2: SGHTA, FQGNSA. The CDR3 contains 17 residues. The CDR3: CASSLGLAGTFQETQYF. CDR3 sequence (DNA): TGTGCCAGCAGCTTAGGGTTAGCGGGGACTTTCCAAGAGACCCAGTACTTC.

This clonotype came up many times. The chain joins TRBV12-5 to TRBJ2-7, with no clear D. Germline CDR1 reads LGHNT; CDR2 reads FRNRAP. There are 16 residues in the CDR3. The V end lost 5 bases, the J end lost 1 base, and 18 bases lay between the germline ends. The CDR3 bases are TGTGCTAGTGGTCCGTCCTACATCAAGAGGTCCTACGAGCAGTACTTC. Its translation: CASGPSYIKRSYEQYF.

The chain combines TRBV20-1 with TRBJ2-2, with D hard to call. V dropped 5 bases and J dropped 1 base, with 8 bases sitting between them. Germline CDR1 reads DFQATT; CDR2 reads SNEGSKA (reference sequence). CDR3 length: 13 residues. The CDR3 sequence is CSAGEQNTGELFF. CDR3 in DNA: TGCAGTGCTGGGGAACAGAACACCGGGGAGCTGTTTTTT.

The V call is TRBV28, the J call TRBJ1-2; unclear D gene. The germline V gene has CDR1 MDHEN and CDR2 SYDVKM. V dropped 6 bases and J dropped 2 bases, with 19 bases sitting between them. This CDR3 is 16 amino acids long. The CDR3 here is CASSPRFGVMNYGYTF. The CDR3 DNA reads as TGTGCCAGCAGCCCCCGTTTTGGGGTTATGAACTATGGCTACACCTTC.

The CDR3 nucleotides read TGCAGCGTGAACCCCGGCACAGATACGCAGTATTTT. Protein: CSVNPGTDTQYF. The chain joins TRBV29-1 to TRBJ2-3; D is ambiguous. The CDR3 loop spans 12 amino acids. V lost 6 bases and J 1 base, leaving 8 bases between the germline ends. Per germline, CDR1 SQVTM and CDR2 ANQGSEA.

Worth noting for this clonotype: A much larger clone lies a single base off, so this may be a read error. The CDR3 spells CASSQDSTGGGQPQHF. The CDR3 DNA reads as TGTGCCAGCAGCCAAGACAGTACAGGGGGCGGCCAGCCCCAGCATTTT. This rearrangement joins TRBV3-1 to TRBJ1-5; 9 nucleotides agree with TRBD1. V lost 0 bases and J lost 7; bases outside the gene matches: 7. Germline values: CDR1 LGHDT, CDR2 YNNKEL (reference sequence). The CDR3 has 16 residues.

This clonotype was counted only a few times. V and J are TRBV20-1 and TRBJ2-7, with a tentative D call TRBD2 (5 bases). CDR3 length: 14 amino acids. V lost 3 bases, J lost 0 bases, and 12 bases lay in between. Germline loops: CDR1 DFQATT, CDR2 SNEGSKA (reference sequence). This CDR3 reads CSASSAASSYEQYF. In DNA form, the CDR3 reads TGCAGTGCTAGTTCAGCGGCCAGCTCCTACGAGCAGTACTTC.

This clonotype was seen repeatedly, ten times or more. CDR3 DNA: TGCAGTTCCTCCGCCAGGGTGGATCAGCCCCAGCATTTT. This translates into CSSSARVDQPQHF. This chain uses TRBV20-1 with TRBJ1-5; D is possibly TRBD1 (5 bases). The CDR3 is 13 amino acids. V was shortened by 8 bases and J by 5 bases, with 16 bases between the two germline ends. Germline assignment: CDR1 DFQATT and CDR2 SNEGSKA (reference sequence).

There are many counts of this clonotype. This sequence joins TRBV12-3 or TRBV12-4 and TRBJ1-1; D is ambiguous. The CDR3 contains 13 residues. Between the trimmed V and J ends, which lost 3 bases and 3 bases, there was a span of 8 bases. CDR3 loop: CASSFRQYTEAFF. The CDR3, as DNA: TGTGCCAGCAGTTTTCGGCAGTACACTGAAGCTTTCTTT.

V gene TRBV20-1 combines with J gene TRBJ2-7; no clear D. V lost 3 bases and J lost 1, with 7 bases in between. Germline loops: CDR1 DFQATT, CDR2 SNEGSKA (reference sequence). CDR3 size: 12 residues. The CDR3 DNA reads as TGCAGTGCTAGCTACTCGTCCTACGAGCAGTACTTC. Its protein is CSASYSSYEQYF.

This rearrangement joins TRBV2 to TRBJ2-5, with D tentatively TRBD2 (6 bases). The V gene's germline CDR1 is SNHLY and CDR2 FYNNEI. The germline V and J ends were trimmed by 4 bases and 5 bases, with 14 bases remaining between them. The CDR3 is made up of 14 amino acids. The DNA for the CDR3 is TGTGCCAGCAGTGCCCCCGATGGGAGGGAGACCCAGTACTTC. Its protein product is CASSAPDGRETQYF. The complete variable domain, with remaining parts taken from reference TRBV2 and TRBJ2-5, reads EPEVTQTPSHQVTQMGQEVILRCVPISNHLYFYWYRQILGQKVEFLVSFYNNEISEKSEIFDDQFSVERPDGSNFTLKIRSTKLEDSAMYFCASSAPDGRETQYFGPGTRLLVL.

In its sample, this clonotype was seen many times. The J gene is TRBJ1-6, the V gene TRBV3-1; 7 nucleotides align to TRBD1. Germline values: CDR1 LGHDT, CDR2 YNNKEL (reference sequence). V was clipped by 2 bases and J by 7 bases; unmatched bases: 5. This CDR3 is built from 15 residues. The CDR3 here is CASSQTGQTNSPLHF. CDR3 DNA sequence: TGTGCCAGCAGCCAAACGGGACAGACGAATTCACCCCTCCACTTT. The entire variable domain, with the rest obtained from reference TRBV3-1 and TRBJ1-6, is as follows: DTAVSQTPKYLVTQMGNDKSIKCEQNLGHDTMYWYKQDSKKFLKIMFSYNNKELIINETVPNRFSPKSPDKAHLNLHINSLELGDSAVYFCASSQTGQTNSPLHFGNGTRLTVT.

This clonotype came up many times. The V and J genes are TRBV7-2 and TRBJ2-3; D gene ambiguous. V lost 2 bases to trimming and J lost 5 bases, with 8 bases between them. Germline CDR1 reads SGHTA; CDR2 reads FQGNSA. This CDR3 is built from 13 residues. The CDR3 here is CASSLPQLDTQYF. Written as DNA, the CDR3 is TGTGCCAGCAGCTTACCCCAACTAGATACGCAGTATTTT.

The chain combines TRBV4-1 with TRBJ2-3; 7 positions agree with TRBD1. Germline-derived CDR1 and CDR2 are MGHRA and YSYEKL. This CDR3 region has 15 residues. The J segment lost 4 bases and the V segment lost 3 bases, leaving 7 bases of the junction unmatched. DNA for the CDR3: TGCGCCAGCAGCCAGATCGGGACAGATTCAGATACGCAGTATTTT. Its protein product is CASSQIGTDSDTQYF.

This clonotype came up many times. CDR3 DNA: TGTGCCATCAGTGGGGATTACAATCAGCCCCAGCATTTT. Residues: CAISGDYNQPQHF. The chain couples TRBV10-3 to TRBJ1-5; D gene ambiguous. V lost 4 bases and J 3 bases, leaving 7 bases between the germline ends. CDR1 and CDR2 (germline): ENHRY, SYGVKD. The CDR3 covers 13 residues.

The genes are TRBV6-1 and TRBJ2-1; perhaps TRBD2 as D (5 bases). This CDR3 spans 16 amino acids. The ends were cut back, 8 bases at V and 3 bases at J, with 20 bases in the middle. CDR1 MNHNS and CDR2 SASEGT come from the germline V gene. The CDR3 protein is CASLVGVSLHYNEQFF. The CDR3 DNA is TGTGCCAGCCTCGTCGGGGTTTCATTACACTACAATGAGCAGTTCTTC.

V gene TRBV3-1 combines with J gene TRBJ2-7; tentative D call: TRBD1 (5 bases). Per the germline V gene, CDR1 is LGHDT and CDR2 is YNNKEL (reference sequence). Trimming removed 4 bases from V and 1 base from J, with 14 bases in between. The CDR3 extends over 15 amino acids. CDR3 nucleotides: TGTGCCAGCAGCCCTCCCTCGACAGCGTCCTACGAGCAGTACTTC. This gives the protein CASSPPSTASYEQYF.

This clonotype was counted at least ten times. The rearrangement uses TRBV12-3 or TRBV12-4 and TRBJ1-6; 10 bases are shared with TRBD1. Trimming removed 7 bases from V and 0 bases from J; junction bases left unmatched: 6. The CDR3 extends over 17 amino acids. The CDR3 reads CASITGQGLSYNSPLHF. The CDR3 nucleotides read TGTGCCAGCATTACGGGACAGGGGCTCTCCTATAATTCACCCCTCCACTTT.

There are many counts of this clonotype. V usage is TRBV20-1 and J usage is TRBJ2-5; 10 nucleotides align to TRBD2. This CDR3 region has 17 residues. J lost 5 bases, V lost 0 bases, and 12 bases had no gene match. CDR1 and CDR2 from the germline V gene are DFQATT and SNEGSKA (reference sequence). CDR3 region: CSARDGLAGGAIETQYF. CDR3 coding DNA: TGCAGTGCTAGAGATGGTTTAGCGGGGGGAGCCATTGAGACCCAGTACTTC.